This TCR beta chain comes out of a study of human T cells and chemical hapten exposure. As for the study in general: 2% DPC applied to a 2 cm by 2 cm arm area sensitized donors.

The germline V and J ends were trimmed by 1 base and 5 bases, with 10 bases remaining between them. CDR1 and CDR2 from the germline V gene are SGDLS and YYNGEE. The CDR3 covers 13 residues. The time point denotes: patch test 1, 2 weeks after DPC sensitization. Stated treatment: therapeutic diphenylcyclopropenone sensitization with weekly scalp DPC. TCRdb passed the RACE reads through MiXCR, listing each CDR3 protein once. Altogether 180,000 or so distinct CDR3 sequences are present, 20% to 25% being singletons, with the ten largest covering about 7%. This clonotype has a handful of counts. The TCR sequence derives from a woman in her forties or fifties with alopecia areata. Some clones in this sample may be carry-over from other donors' samples. The sequencing used whole blood, collected in connection with sensitization to the hapten diphenylcyclopropenone (DPC). The chain carries TRBV9 and TRBJ2-7; D unresolved. The CDR3 nucleotides read TGTGCCAGCAGCGTAAAGTTGATGGACGAGCAGTACTTC. This sequence encodes CASSVKLMDEQYF.